One sample yielded the 3 T cell receptor beta chains listed below, sequenced in a study of technical replicates of blood from a handful of donors (TCRdb year 2017). Receptor libraries were prepared by the immunoSEQ multiplex PCR assay. This is the immuneACCESS table as TCRdb keeps it, with only in-frame sequences that have V and J called. A part of the clones is gone; compared with another copy, unresolved V genes explain less than half, and the rest is unexplained. Recorded for this sample are 80,000 to 85,000 clones; 70% to 90% of them occurred a single time. The ten biggest clones cover 0.35% to 0.45% of the sample. The sample consisted of T cells isolated from PBMCs. Receptor source: a human donor in good health.

This chain connects TRBV19 to TRBJ1-5, with D hard to call. Germline CDR1 reads LNHDA; CDR2 reads SQIVND (reference sequence). The CDR3 runs to 12 residues. The V end lost 5 bases, the J end lost 9 bases, and 11 bases lay between the germline ends. In nucleotides, the CDR3 is TGTGCCAGTAGTCCCCACTCATGGCCCCAGCATTTT. Translated: CASSPHSWPQHF. The variable domain in full, completed from reference TRBV19 and TRBJ1-5, reads DGGITQSPKYLFRKEGQNVTLSCEQNLNHDAMYWYRQDPGQGLRLIYYSQIVNDFQKGDIAEGYSVSREKKESFPLTVTSAQKNPTAFYLCASSPHSWPQHFGDGTRLSIL.

J is TRBJ1-3 and V is TRBV7-6; possible D gene TRBD1, 6 bases. The CDR3 has 16 residues. Germline CDR1 reads SGHVS; CDR2 reads FNYEAQ. The V gene lost 1 base and the J gene lost 2 bases, with 12 bases spanning the gap. The CDR3 region has the DNA TGTGCCAGCAGCTTAGGCGGGGGGCGCGCTGGAAACACCATATATTTT. It translates to CASSLGGGRAGNTIYF.

The chain uses TRBV28 and TRBJ1-5; D gene uncertain. V gave up 3 bases and J gave up 2 bases, with 8 bases separating them. The CDR3 is 14 residues long. Germline V lookup: CDR1 MDHEN, CDR2 SYDVKM. The CDR3: CASSFGSGNQPQHF. CDR3 nucleotide sequence: TGTGCCAGCAGTTTTGGGAGTGGCAATCAGCCCCAGCATTTT. The full variable domain, with the rest looked up from reference TRBV28 and TRBJ1-5, is DVKVTQSSRYLVKRTGEKVFLECVQDMDHENMFWYRQDPGLGLRLIYFSYDVKMKEKGDIPEGYSVSREKKERFSLILESASTNQTSMYLCASSFGSGNQPQHFGDGTRLSIL.